These 23 T cell receptor beta chains came from one sample sequenced in a study of T-cell memory formation after mild COVID-19 (dated by TCRdb to the early 2020s). Library preparation was by 5' RACE. The sample was run on an Illumina NovaSeq 6000. Using fastp at Q25 and MiXCR, TCRdb reprocessed the public reads and kept productive beta chains. Each entry merges the rows of one CDR3 protein and shows their most common DNA and genes. The sample yields around 370,000 distinct CDR3 sequences; 21% were counted once. The top ten clones comprise roughly an eighth of the sample. Sequencing input: PBMCs or a T cell subset sorted from them (not recorded which). Source of these receptors: an adult woman who had mild COVID-19 (a few samples of this study predate the infection). The sample titles of this study are shuffled in the database, so cell type and time point are left out; the donor was told from shared clones.

This clonotype was observed a handful of times. The chain couples TRBV9 to TRBJ1-1; D might be TRBD1 (5 bases). Germline V gives CDR1 SGDLS, CDR2 YYNGEE. Trimming left V 3 bases short and J 1 base short, with 10 bases between. The CDR3 has 14 amino acids. The CDR3 loop reads CASSAQGENTEAFF. The CDR3 DNA sequence: TGTGCCAGCAGCGCCCAGGGAGAGAACACTGAAGCTTTCTTT.

This clonotype was observed a handful of times. This sequence joins TRBV6-2 or TRBV6-3 and TRBJ2-7; 7 bases map to TRBD1. CDR3 length equals 15 residues. The junction had 10 bases not matched to a gene; V was cut back by 4 bases and J by 4 bases. Germline CDR1 is MNHEY and CDR2 is SVGEGT. CDR3 amino acids: CASSFTTDRWYEQYF. CDR3 in DNA: TGTGCCAGCAGTTTCACAACGGACAGGTGGTACGAGCAGTACTTC.

This chain connects TRBV9 to TRBJ2-5, with 10 nucleotides matching TRBD2. CDR1 SGDLS and CDR2 YYNGEE come from the germline V gene. V was pared by 3 bases and J by 5 bases, with 13 bases of the junction left unmatched. CDR3 size: 17 residues. The CDR3, as DNA: TGTGCCAGCAGCGAGCGGGAGGGGAGTAGCATGAGGGAGACCCAGTACTTC. It codes for CASSEREGSSMRETQYF. Full variable domain (missing parts from reference TRBV9 and TRBJ2-5): DSGVTQTPKHLITATGQRVTLRCSPRSGDLSVYWYQQSLDQGLQFLIQYYNGEERAKGNILERFSAQQFPDLHSELNLSSLELGDSALYFCASSEREGSSMRETQYFGPGTRLLVL.

The chain links TRBV15 to TRBJ2-7, with 7 bases lining up with TRBD2. J was trimmed by 2 bases and V by 5 bases; bases with no gene match: 3. The CDR3 spans 13 residues. CDR1 is LNHNV and CDR2 is YYDKDF in the germline V gene (reference sequence). This CDR3 is CATSYSGTYEQYF. CDR3 nucleotide sequence: TGTGCCACCAGCTACAGCGGGACCTACGAGCAGTACTTC.

The table lists this clonotype with a few counts. The chain couples TRBV11-2 to TRBJ2-1; 13 bases are a match to TRBD2. Trimming cost V 4 bases and J 8 bases; bases outside gene matches: 11. The CDR3 runs 17 residues. Germline V gene data show CDR1 as SGHAT and CDR2 as FQNNGV. The CDR3 nucleotides read TGTGCCAGCAGCTCCGCGACTAGCGGGGGGCTCCCTCATGAGCAGTTCTTC. Translating it yields CASSSATSGGLPHEQFF.

The rearrangement uses TRBV10-3 and TRBJ1-4; D is unresolved. V was cut by 0 bases and J by 5 bases, with 7 bases left in between. CDR1 is ENHRY, CDR2 SYGVKD, per germline. This CDR3 comprises 14 residues. The CDR3 reads CAISESGGNEKLFF. The CDR3 region has the DNA TGTGCCATCAGTGAGTCGGGAGGAAATGAAAAACTGTTTTTT.

In this sample, this clonotype turned up a few times. The chain couples TRBV6-5 to TRBJ2-1, with D maybe TRBD2 (5 bases). The germline V gene encodes CDR1 MNHEY and CDR2 SVGAGI. The CDR3 has 11 amino acids. The V end was cut by 8 bases, the J end by 6 bases, with 8 bases between. The CDR3 sequence is CASYGGNEQFF. CDR3 DNA: TGTGCCAGCTACGGAGGCAATGAGCAGTTCTTC.

V and J are TRBV19 and TRBJ1-5, with D perhaps TRBD1 (6 bases). The V and J ends lost 4 bases and 4 bases respectively, with 20 bases between them. This CDR3 comprises 17 residues. Looked up from germline, CDR1 is LNHDA and CDR2 is SQIVND (reference sequence). CDR3 in DNA: TGTGCCAGTAGTAACCCCGACAGGAGAGGGAGAAATCAGCCCCAGCATTTT. Protein sequence: CASSNPDRRGRNQPQHF. The full variable domain, completed using reference TRBV19 and TRBJ1-5, is DGGITQSPKYLFRKEGQNVTLSCEQNLNHDAMYWYRQDPGQGLRLIYYSQIVNDFQKGDIAEGYSVSREKKESFPLTVTSAQKNPTAFYLCASSNPDRRGRNQPQHFGDGTRLSIL.

The gene calls are TRBV20-1 and TRBJ2-1; D may be TRBD2 (5 bases). Trimming stripped 1 base from V and 5 bases from J, with 15 bases between. Germline values: CDR1 DFQATT, CDR2 SNEGSKA (reference sequence). CDR3 length equals 15 residues. The CDR3 loop reads CSARASWEINNEQFF. The CDR3, as DNA: TGCAGTGCTAGAGCTAGCTGGGAGATAAACAATGAGCAGTTCTTC.

A few counts support this clonotype. The chain employs TRBV30 and TRBJ2-1; 12 bases agree with TRBD2. Germline lookup yields CDR1 GTSNPN and CDR2 SVGIG (reference sequence). The CDR3 is made up of 15 amino acids. J gave up 10 bases and V 3 bases, and 10 bases lay outside the gene matches. The CDR3 here is CAWSGRTSGKVEQFF. In DNA form, the CDR3 reads TGTGCCTGGAGCGGACGGACTAGCGGGAAAGTGGAGCAGTTCTTC. Using reference TRBV30 and TRBJ2-1 for the parts outside the CDR3, the full variable domain is SQTIHQWPATLVQPVGSPLSLECTVEGTSNPNLYWYRQAAGRGLQLLFYSVGIGQISSEVPQNLSASRPQDRQFILSSKKLLLSDSGFYLCAWSGRTSGKVEQFFGPGTRLTVL.

There are a few counts of this clonotype. V is TRBV29-1 and J is TRBJ2-3; 8 positions agree with TRBD1. This CDR3 spans 14 amino acids. Unmatched junction bases numbered 5, after V lost 6 bases and J lost 0 bases. The germline CDR1 and CDR2 sequences are SQVTM and ANQGSEA. The CDR3 spells CSVGTGQSTDTQYF. The CDR3 DNA reads as TGCAGCGTAGGGACAGGACAAAGCACAGATACGCAGTATTTT.

The chain employs TRBV6-6 and TRBJ1-5; 8 bases fit TRBD1. V shed 6 bases and J 0 bases; nucleotides not matched to a gene: 19. Germline CDR1 is MNHNY and CDR2 is SVGAGI (reference sequence). The CDR3 is 20 amino acids. The chain's CDR3 is CASSPSSPGQASLSNQPQHF. As DNA, the CDR3 is TGTGCCAGCAGCCCATCCTCCCCGGGACAGGCGTCCCTTAGCAATCAGCCCCAGCATTTT.

The chain recombines TRBV7-3 with TRBJ1-1, with TRBD1 as a possible D gene (6 bases). Germline values: CDR1 SGHTA, CDR2 FQGTGA. With 3 bases removed from V and 1 base from J, the gap between germline ends came to 12 bases. The CDR3 has 15 amino acids. Here the CDR3 reads CASSFQGGGNTEAFF. The CDR3 DNA follows: TGTGCCAGCAGCTTTCAAGGGGGAGGGAACACTGAAGCTTTCTTT.

In DNA, the CDR3 is TGTGCCAGCAGTTGGTACAGCTCCTACGAGCAGTACTTC. It yields the protein CASSWYSSYEQYF. This sequence joins TRBV12-3 or TRBV12-4 and TRBJ2-7; D is ambiguous. Trimming stripped 4 bases from V and 0 bases from J, with 7 bases between. The CDR3 contains 13 residues.

This clonotype was detected only a few times. This chain joins TRBV7-2 and TRBJ1-2; tentative D call: TRBD1 (5 bases). Germline-derived CDR1 and CDR2 are SGHTA and FQGNSA. The ends were cut back, 4 bases at V and 7 bases at J, with 28 bases in the middle. CDR3 length equals 18 residues. This chain's CDR3 is CASSSPRIGPLTGGGYTF. In DNA, the CDR3 is TGTGCCAGCAGCTCTCCGAGGATCGGACCGCTCACAGGTGGTGGCTACACCTTC.

A few counts support this clonotype. The chain carries TRBV7-6 and TRBJ1-1; no clear D gene. CDR1 SGHVS and CDR2 FNYEAQ come from the germline V gene. There are 15 residues in the CDR3. The germline V and J ends were trimmed by 4 bases and 5 bases, with 17 bases remaining between them. The CDR3 DNA reads as TGTGCCAGCAGCTCCCACCCGACAATGGAGACTGAAGCTTTCTTT. Translating it yields CASSSHPTMETEAFF.

This clonotype was detected ten times or more. The rearrangement joins TRBV20-1 to TRBJ2-5, with D tentatively TRBD2 (6 bases). Germline V lookup: CDR1 DFQATT, CDR2 SNEGSKA (reference sequence). The CDR3 has 14 residues. V dropped 3 bases and J dropped 5 bases, with 16 bases sitting between them. The CDR3 DNA reads as TGCAGTGCTAGCCCGGCTAGCGCGGTGGAGACCCAGTACTTC. Protein sequence: CSASPASAVETQYF.

The table lists this clonotype with a few counts. This chain links TRBV29-1 with TRBJ2-7, with D possibly called TRBD1 or TRBD2 (5 bases each). The CDR3 sequence is 13 residues long. The V and J ends lost 6 bases and 1 base respectively, with 13 bases between them. Germline CDR1 reads SQVTM; CDR2 reads ANQGSEA. The chain's CDR3 is CSVGTSNSYEQYF. CDR3 sequence (DNA): TGCAGCGTGGGGACGTCGAATTCCTACGAGCAGTACTTC.

This rearrangement joins TRBV20-1 to TRBJ2-7; TRBD2 matches 7 bases. Losses at the gene ends were 0 bases for V and 5 bases for J; bases not matched to a gene: 4. The germline V gene has CDR1 DFQATT and CDR2 SNEGSKA (reference sequence). The length of the CDR3 is 13 residues. CDR3 sequence: CSARDGLVHEQYF. The CDR3 DNA is TGCAGTGCTAGAGACGGACTAGTTCACGAGCAGTACTTC.

A few counts support this clonotype. The genes are TRBV19 and TRBJ1-2, with 7 bases lining up with TRBD1. CDR3 size: 16 residues. Germline-derived CDR1 and CDR2 are LNHDA and SQIVND (reference sequence). J gave up 4 bases and V 0 bases, and 8 bases lay outside the gene matches. This CDR3 is CASSIEDRRVGYGYTF. The CDR3 region has the DNA TGTGCCAGTAGTATAGAGGACAGGCGAGTCGGCTATGGCTACACCTTC.

This sequence joins TRBV6-2 or TRBV6-3 and TRBJ2-7; D remains ambiguous. CDR1 and CDR2 from the germline V gene are MNHEY and SVGEGT. The CDR3 runs to 12 residues. V was clipped by 0 bases and J by 6 bases, with 6 bases between them. The CDR3 DNA sequence: TGTGCCAGCAGTTACTCGATGGCCGAGCAGTACTTC. Its protein is CASSYSMAEQYF.

This chain joins TRBV20-1 and TRBJ2-7, with 10 bases aligning to TRBD2. This CDR3 contains 15 residues. Germline V CDR1 and CDR2: DFQATT, SNEGSKA (reference sequence). With 1 base clipped from V and 7 bases from J, the junction kept 10 bases outside the gene matches. The CDR3 DNA reads TGCAGTGCTAGAGCCGCGGCTAGCGGGAGTCGTGAGCAGTACTTC. This sequence encodes CSARAAASGSREQYF.

This clonotype was recorded a few times. This rearrangement joins TRBV7-9 to TRBJ1-1; TRBD1 aligns across 7 bases. This CDR3 has 13 amino acids. Trimming took 5 bases from V and 6 from J; bases not matched to a gene: 6. CDR1 and CDR2 from the germline V gene are SEHNR and FQNEAQ (reference sequence). The CDR3 DNA reads as TGTGCCAGCAGCCACCGGACAGGCCCTGAAGCTTTCTTT. Its protein product is CASSHRTGPEAFF.